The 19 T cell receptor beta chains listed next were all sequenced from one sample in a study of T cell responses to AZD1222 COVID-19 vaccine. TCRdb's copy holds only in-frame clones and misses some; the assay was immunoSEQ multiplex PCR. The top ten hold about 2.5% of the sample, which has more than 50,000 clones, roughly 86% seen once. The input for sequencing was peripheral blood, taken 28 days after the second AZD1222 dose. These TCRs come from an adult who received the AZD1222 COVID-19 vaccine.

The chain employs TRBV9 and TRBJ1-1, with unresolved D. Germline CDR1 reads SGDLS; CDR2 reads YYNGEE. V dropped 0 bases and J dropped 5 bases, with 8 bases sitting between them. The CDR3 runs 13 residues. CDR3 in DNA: TGTGCCAGCAGCGTAGCGGCGGGTACTGAAGCTTTCTTT. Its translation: CASSVAAGTEAFF.

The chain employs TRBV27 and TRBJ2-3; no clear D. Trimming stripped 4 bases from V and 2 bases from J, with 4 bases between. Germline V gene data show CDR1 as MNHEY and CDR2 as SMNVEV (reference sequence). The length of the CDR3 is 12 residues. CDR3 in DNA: TGTGCCAGCAGTTCTCCCACAGATACGCAGTATTTT. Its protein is CASSSPTDTQYF.

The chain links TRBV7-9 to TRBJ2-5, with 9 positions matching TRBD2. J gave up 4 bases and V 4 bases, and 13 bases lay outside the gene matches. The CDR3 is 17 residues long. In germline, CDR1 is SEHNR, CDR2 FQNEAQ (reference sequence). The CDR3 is CASSSLTSGPLGETQYF. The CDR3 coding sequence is TGTGCCAGCAGCTCTCTGACTAGCGGTCCCCTCGGAGAGACCCAGTACTTC.

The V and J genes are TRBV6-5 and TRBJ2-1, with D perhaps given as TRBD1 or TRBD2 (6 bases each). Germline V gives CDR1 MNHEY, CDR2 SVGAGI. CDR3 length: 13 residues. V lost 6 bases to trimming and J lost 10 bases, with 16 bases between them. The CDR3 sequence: CASRGGSLGEQFF. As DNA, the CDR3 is TGTGCCAGCAGGGGGGGCAGTCTGGGAGAGCAGTTCTTC.

The CDR3 protein is CASSLPGQGAQEQFF. The DNA for the CDR3 is TGTGCCAGCAGTTTACCGGGACAGGGGGCACAGGAGCAGTTCTTC. The chain joins TRBV28 to TRBJ2-1; TRBD1 aligns across 12 bases. Trimming at V came to 2 bases and at J to 10 bases, leaving 6 bases not matched to a gene. CDR1 and CDR2 (germline): MDHEN, SYDVKM. The CDR3 has 15 amino acids.

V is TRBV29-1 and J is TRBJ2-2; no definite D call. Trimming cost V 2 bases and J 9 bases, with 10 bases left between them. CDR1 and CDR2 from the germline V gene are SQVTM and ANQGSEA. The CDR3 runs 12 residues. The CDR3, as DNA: TGCAGCGTTGAAACGGCGGCCTGGGAGCTGTTTTTT. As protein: CSVETAAWELFF.

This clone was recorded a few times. CDR3 sequence reads: CASSDRGNSQLFF. The CDR3 DNA reads as TGTGCCAGCAGTGACAGGGGGAATAGTCAACTGTTTTTT. The chain is built from TRBV27 and TRBJ1-4; TRBD1 matches at 9 bases. The J segment lost 12 bases and the V segment lost 5 bases, leaving 7 bases of the junction unmatched. Looked up from germline, CDR1 is MNHEY and CDR2 is SMNVEV (reference sequence). This CDR3 comprises 13 residues.

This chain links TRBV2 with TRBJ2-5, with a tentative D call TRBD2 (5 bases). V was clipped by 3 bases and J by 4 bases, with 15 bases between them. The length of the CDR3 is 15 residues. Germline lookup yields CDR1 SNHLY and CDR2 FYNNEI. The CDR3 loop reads CASSEESGSGETQYF. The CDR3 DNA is TGTGCCAGCAGTGAGGAGAGTGGGAGCGGAGAGACCCAGTACTTC.

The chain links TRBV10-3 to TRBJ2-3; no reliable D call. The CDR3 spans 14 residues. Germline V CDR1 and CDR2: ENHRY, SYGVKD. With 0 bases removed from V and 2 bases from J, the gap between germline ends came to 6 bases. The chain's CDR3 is CAISESTPTDTQYF. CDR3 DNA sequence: TGTGCCATCAGTGAGTCAACCCCCACAGATACGCAGTATTTT.

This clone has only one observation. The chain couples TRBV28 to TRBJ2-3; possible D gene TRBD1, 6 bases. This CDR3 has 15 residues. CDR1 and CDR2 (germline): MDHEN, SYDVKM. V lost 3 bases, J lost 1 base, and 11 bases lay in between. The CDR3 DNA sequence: TGTGCCAGCAGTTTCAGCAGGGGACGCACAGATACGCAGTATTTT. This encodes CASSFSRGRTDTQYF.

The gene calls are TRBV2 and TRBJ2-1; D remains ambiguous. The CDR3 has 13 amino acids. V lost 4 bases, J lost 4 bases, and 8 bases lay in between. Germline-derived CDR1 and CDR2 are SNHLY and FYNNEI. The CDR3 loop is CASSGYNYNEQFF. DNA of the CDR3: TGTGCCAGCAGTGGGTATAATTACAATGAGCAGTTCTTC.

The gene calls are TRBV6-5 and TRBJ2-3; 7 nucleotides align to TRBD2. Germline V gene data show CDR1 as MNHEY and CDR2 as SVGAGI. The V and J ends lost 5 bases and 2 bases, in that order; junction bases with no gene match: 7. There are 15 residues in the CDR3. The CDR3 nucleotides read TGTGCCAGCAGTCCAACCCGGGGGGTCACAGATACGCAGTATTTT. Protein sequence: CASSPTRGVTDTQYF.

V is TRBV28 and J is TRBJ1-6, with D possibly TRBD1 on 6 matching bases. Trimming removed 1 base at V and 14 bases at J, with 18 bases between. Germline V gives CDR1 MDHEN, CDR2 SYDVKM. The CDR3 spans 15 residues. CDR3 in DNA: TGTGCCAGCAGTTTATCCTTAGGGGGTGAGAGGACCCTCCACTTT. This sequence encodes CASSLSLGGERTLHF.

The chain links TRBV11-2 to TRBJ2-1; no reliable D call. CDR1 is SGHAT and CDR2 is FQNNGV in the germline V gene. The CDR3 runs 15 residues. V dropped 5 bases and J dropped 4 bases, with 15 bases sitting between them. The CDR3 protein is CASSPRSQTYNEQFF. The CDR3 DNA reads TGTGCCAGCAGCCCGCGGTCTCAGACGTACAATGAGCAGTTCTTC.

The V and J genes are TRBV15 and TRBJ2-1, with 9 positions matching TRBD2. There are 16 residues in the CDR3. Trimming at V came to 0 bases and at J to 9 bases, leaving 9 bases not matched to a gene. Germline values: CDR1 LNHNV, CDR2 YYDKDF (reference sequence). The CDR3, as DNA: TGTGCCACCAGCAGAGAGGCTAGCGGGATAGGGGGTGAGCAGTTCTTC. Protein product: CATSREASGIGGEQFF.

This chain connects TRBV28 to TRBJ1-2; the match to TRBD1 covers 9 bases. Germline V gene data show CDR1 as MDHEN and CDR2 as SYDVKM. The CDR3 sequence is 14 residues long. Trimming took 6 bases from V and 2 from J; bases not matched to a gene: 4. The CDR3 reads CASRPTGGNYGYTF. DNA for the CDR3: TGTGCCAGCAGGCCGACAGGGGGGAACTATGGCTACACCTTC.

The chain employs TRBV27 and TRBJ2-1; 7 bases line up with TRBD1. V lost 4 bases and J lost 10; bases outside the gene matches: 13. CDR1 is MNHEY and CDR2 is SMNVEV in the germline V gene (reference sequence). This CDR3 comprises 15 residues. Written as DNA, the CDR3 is TGTGCCAGCAGTTCCCCCCTGACAGGGATCAACGAGCAGTTCTTC. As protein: CASSSPLTGINEQFF.

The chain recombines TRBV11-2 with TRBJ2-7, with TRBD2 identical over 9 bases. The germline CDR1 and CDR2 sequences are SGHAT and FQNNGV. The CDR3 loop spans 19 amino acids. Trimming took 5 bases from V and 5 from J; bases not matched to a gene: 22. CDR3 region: CASSVRAFTVASGIHEQYF. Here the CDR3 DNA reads TGTGCCAGCAGCGTAAGAGCATTCACTGTGGCTAGCGGGATTCACGAGCAGTACTTC.

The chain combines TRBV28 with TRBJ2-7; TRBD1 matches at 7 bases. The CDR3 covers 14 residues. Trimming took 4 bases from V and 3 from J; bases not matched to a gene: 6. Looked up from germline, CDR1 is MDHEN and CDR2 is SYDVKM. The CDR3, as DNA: TGTGCCAGCAGTTCTCCGGGACAGCACTACGAGCAGTACTTC. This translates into CASSSPGQHYEQYF.